The next 12 T cell receptor beta chains were all read from a single sample in a study of blood T cell repertoires in COVID-19. The assay was immunoSEQ multiplex PCR, and TCRdb's table has in-frame clones only and misses some. The sample consists of under 60,000 clones, more than 75% of them appearing once. Sequenced input: peripheral blood. These receptors came from a human donor in a cohort sampled during active COVID-19.

The chain links TRBV27 to TRBJ1-5, with no clear D. Germline assignment: CDR1 MNHEY and CDR2 SMNVEV (reference sequence). The CDR3 covers 14 residues. The V end lost 5 bases, the J end lost 3 bases, and 11 bases lay between the germline ends. CDR3 in DNA: TGTGCCAGCAGTGTCAGAGGGAACAATCAGCCCCAGCATTTT. Translated, it gives CASSVRGNNQPQHF.

In its sample, this clone was seen a few times. The rearrangement joins TRBV11-3 to TRBJ2-7, with TRBD1 matching over 11 bases. Trimming cost V 5 bases and J 3 bases; bases outside gene matches: 3. The CDR3 has 14 residues. CDR1 and CDR2 from the germline V gene are SGHNT and YENEEA. CDR3 nucleotides: TGTGCCAGCAGCCCGGGGACAGGGGGCTACGAGCAGTACGTC. Its protein is CASSPGTGGYEQYV.

The J gene is TRBJ2-7, the V gene TRBV6-5, with 10 positions matching TRBD2. The germline V gene encodes CDR1 MNHEY and CDR2 SVGAGI. J gave up 1 base and V 9 bases, and 6 bases lay outside the gene matches. This CDR3 region has 14 residues. The CDR3 DNA reads as TGTGCCAGTAGTAGCGGGAGGATGTCCTACGAGCAGTACTTC. Its translation is CASSSGRMSYEQYF.

This clone was seen only once. The CDR3 DNA is TGTGCCAGCAGCACGGGACAGGGGAAATCCAAATTGACATGGGATAATGAAAAACTGTTTTTT. As protein: CASSTGQGKSKLTWDNEKLFF. This chain connects TRBV28 to TRBJ1-4, with 10 bases identical to TRBD1. V lost 6 bases to trimming and J lost 4 bases; unmatched junction nucleotides: 23. CDR1 and CDR2 from the germline V gene are MDHEN and SYDVKM. The CDR3 loop spans 21 amino acids.

The chain recombines TRBV5-4 with TRBJ2-1; 10 bases are shared with TRBD2. V was clipped by 4 bases and J by 8 bases; unmatched bases: 9. CDR1 is SGHNT, CDR2 YYREEE, per germline (reference sequence). This CDR3 has 15 amino acids. CDR3 in DNA: TGTGCCAGCAGCCTGTCCGGGACTAGCGTCTATGAGCAGTTCTTC. Its protein product is CASSLSGTSVYEQFF.

This clone was detected only once. The rearrangement joins TRBV7-6 to TRBJ2-7; D possibly corresponds to TRBD1 (5 bases). This CDR3 contains 14 residues. The ends were cut back, 5 bases at V and 3 bases at J, with 14 bases in the middle. Germline V gives CDR1 SGHVS, CDR2 FNYEAQ. The CDR3 protein is CASSPDSRGYEQYF. CDR3 coding DNA: TGTGCCAGCAGCCCCGACTCTAGGGGCTACGAGCAGTACTTC.

The genes are TRBV11-3 and TRBJ2-6, with TRBD1 matching over 7 bases. The CDR3 length is 17 residues. V dropped 5 bases and J dropped 0; count of bases not matched to a gene: 7. Germline V lookup: CDR1 SGHNT, CDR2 YENEEA. CDR3 in amino acids: CASSDGQVFSGANVLTF. CDR3 sequence (DNA): TGTGCCAGCAGCGACGGACAGGTTTTCTCTGGGGCCAACGTCCTGACTTTC.

The CDR3 spells CASSDRKPNEKLFF. In DNA, the CDR3 is TGTGCCAGCAGTGACAGGAAACCTAATGAAAAACTGTTTTTT. The rearrangement links TRBV2 to TRBJ1-4; no firm D call. This CDR3 comprises 14 residues. V was clipped by 3 bases and J by 3 bases, with 8 bases between them. Germline CDR1 reads SNHLY; CDR2 reads FYNNEI.

V gene TRBV5-1 combines with J gene TRBJ1-1; 10 nucleotides match TRBD1. The CDR3 is 15 residues long. V was clipped by 4 bases and J by 2 bases; unmatched bases: 5. CDR1 and CDR2 from the germline V gene are SGHRS and YFSETQ. The CDR3 sequence is CASSTDRGLNTEAFF. The DNA for the CDR3 is TGCGCCAGCAGCACCGACAGGGGGCTTAACACTGAAGCTTTCTTT.

The chain carries TRBV5-1 and TRBJ1-1, with TRBD1 as a possible D gene (5 bases). This CDR3 contains 13 residues. CDR1 and CDR2 from the germline V gene are SGHRS and YFSETQ. Between the trimmed V and J ends, which lost 1 base and 5 bases, there was a span of 9 bases. CDR3 residues: CASSLWGRTEAFF. The CDR3 DNA reads as TGCGCCAGCAGCTTGTGGGGGAGGACTGAAGCTTTCTTT.

The gene calls are TRBV18 and TRBJ2-6; possibly TRBD2 for D (5 bases). Between the trimmed V and J ends, which lost 3 bases and 1 base, there was a span of 13 bases. CDR3 size: 17 residues. Germline V gives CDR1 KGHSH, CDR2 LQKENI. The CDR3: CASSPLFGDSGANVLTF. CDR3 nucleotide sequence: TGTGCCAGCTCACCCCTATTCGGGGATTCTGGGGCCAACGTCCTGACTTTC.

This sequence joins TRBV5-1 and TRBJ1-1, with 10 bases identical to TRBD1. Trimming took 0 bases from V and 6 from J; bases not matched to a gene: 5. The CDR3 extends over 15 amino acids. Germline V lookup: CDR1 SGHRS, CDR2 YFSETQ. This CDR3 is CASSLAGTGVPEAFF. The CDR3 DNA sequence: TGCGCCAGCAGCTTGGCGGGGACAGGGGTCCCTGAAGCTTTCTTT. The full variable domain, in which reference TRBV5-1 and TRBJ1-1 provide the parts outside the CDR3, is KAGVTQTPRYLIKTRGQQVTLSCSPISGHRSVSWYQQTPGQGLQFLFEYFSETQRNKGNFPGRFSGRQFSNSRSEMNVSTLELGDSALYLCASSLAGTGVPEAFFGQGTRLTVV.